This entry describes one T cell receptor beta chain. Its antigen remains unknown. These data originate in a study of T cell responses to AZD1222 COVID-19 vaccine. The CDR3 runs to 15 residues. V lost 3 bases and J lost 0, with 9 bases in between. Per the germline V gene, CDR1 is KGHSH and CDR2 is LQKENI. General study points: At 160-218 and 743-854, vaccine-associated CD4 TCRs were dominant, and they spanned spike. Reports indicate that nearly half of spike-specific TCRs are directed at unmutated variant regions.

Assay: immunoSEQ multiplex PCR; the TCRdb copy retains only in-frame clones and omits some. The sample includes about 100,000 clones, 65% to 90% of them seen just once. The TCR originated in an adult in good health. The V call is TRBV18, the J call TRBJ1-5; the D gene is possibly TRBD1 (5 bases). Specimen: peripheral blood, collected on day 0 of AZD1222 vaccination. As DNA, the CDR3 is TGTGCCAGCTCACCGACAGTTAATAGCAATCAGCCCCAGCATTTT. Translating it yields CASSPTVNSNQPQHF.